The rows below give T cell receptor beta chains drawn from one sample of a study of T cells in Graves' hyperthyroidism and ophthalmopathy. TCRdb independently ran MiXCR on the multiplex PCR reads; one entry per CDR3 protein. The sample lists 550,000 to 800,000 distinct CDR3 sequences; roughly 17% were seen once. Specimen: blood. Receptors were obtained from a man aged 18 to 30 with Graves' hyperthyroidism. The CDR3 runs from the conserved cysteine through the conserved F or W. A D gene is named only where the DNA matches it firmly. Clone sizes are given selectively: once, few, many, or a class where the clone is expanded.

d_gene: NA
v_gene: TRBV3-1
j_gene: TRBJ2-7
abundance: NA
CDR3nt: TGTGCCAGCAGCCAAGATTCAACTCGTACCTACGAGCAGTACTTC
CDR3aa: CASSQDSTRTYEQYF

d_gene: NA
v_gene: TRBV5-1
j_gene: TRBJ2-5
abundance: few
CDR3nt: TGCGCCAGCAGCTTGTTCCTATCGGGACTCCCGGACTTC
CDR3aa: CASSLFLSGLPDF

d_gene: NA
v_gene: TRBV2
j_gene: TRBJ1-1
abundance: many
CDR3nt: TGTGCCAGCAGTGAAACGGACATGAACACTGAAGCTTTCTTT
CDR3aa: CASSETDMNTEAFF

d_gene: NA
v_gene: TRBV11-2
j_gene: TRBJ2-7
abundance: few
CDR3nt: TGTGCCAGCAGCTTAGCCTTCGTCGGTGCCTACGAGCAGTACTTC
CDR3aa: CASSLAFVGAYEQYF

d_gene: NA
v_gene: TRBV12-3/TRBV12-4
j_gene: TRBJ2-7
abundance: NA
CDR3nt: TGTGCCAGCCACGGACAAAACTACGAGCAGTACTTC
CDR3aa: CASHGQNYEQYF

d_gene: NA
v_gene: TRBV20-1
j_gene: TRBJ2-1
abundance: few
CDR3nt: TGCAGTGCTCTCCTCGCGTGGGGTGGGAACTACAATGAGCAGTTCTTC
CDR3aa: CSALLAWGGNYNEQFF

d_gene: TRBD1
v_gene: TRBV9
j_gene: TRBJ1-1
abundance: NA
CDR3nt: TGTGCCAGCAGCGCCCGGGACAGGGGGGACACTGAAGCTTTCTTT
CDR3aa: CASSARDRGDTEAFF

d_gene: TRBD1
v_gene: TRBV13
j_gene: TRBJ1-6
abundance: few
CDR3nt: TGTGCCAGCAGCCTATGGACAGGGAATTCACCCCTCCACTTT
CDR3aa: CASSLWTGNSPLHF

d_gene: NA
v_gene: TRBV7-2
j_gene: TRBJ2-7
abundance: NA
CDR3nt: TGTGCCAGCAGCGGCTCTAGCGCTACCTACGAGCAGTACTTC
CDR3aa: CASSGSSATYEQYF

d_gene: NA
v_gene: TRBV2
j_gene: TRBJ1-4
abundance: many
CDR3nt: TGTGCCAGCAGTGAAGCGCGCAGGGTGGGAGAAAAACTGTTTTTT
CDR3aa: CASSEARRVGEKLFF

d_gene: TRBD1
v_gene: TRBV6-1
j_gene: TRBJ1-2
abundance: few
CDR3nt: TGTGCCAGCAGTGAAGCCGGGACAGCTGCTGGCTACACCTTC
CDR3aa: CASSEAGTAAGYTF

d_gene: NA
v_gene: TRBV13
j_gene: TRBJ2-3
abundance: NA
CDR3nt: TGTGCCAGCAGCCCTGCAGGGCTTGGCACAGATACGCAGTATTTT
CDR3aa: CASSPAGLGTDTQYF

d_gene: NA
v_gene: TRBV28
j_gene: TRBJ2-7
abundance: NA
CDR3nt: TGTGCCAGCAGTTCCGGACAGATTTTCTACGAGCAGTACTTC
CDR3aa: CASSSGQIFYEQYF

d_gene: NA
v_gene: TRBV6-1
j_gene: TRBJ2-2
abundance: many
CDR3nt: TGTGCCAGCAGGACCGGACGGGTGAACACCGGGGAGCTGTTTTTT
CDR3aa: CASRTGRVNTGELFF

d_gene: NA
v_gene: TRBV30
j_gene: TRBJ2-2
abundance: many
CDR3nt: TGTGCCTGGACCCCCGATTCCACCGGGGAGCTGTTTTTT
CDR3aa: CAWTPDSTGELFF

d_gene: NA
v_gene: TRBV28
j_gene: TRBJ2-7
abundance: many
CDR3nt: TGTGCCAGCAGTTTATCGGCAGGGGAAGCCTACGAGCAGTACTTC
CDR3aa: CASSLSAGEAYEQYF

d_gene: NA
v_gene: TRBV6-6
j_gene: TRBJ2-1
abundance: many
CDR3nt: TGTGCCAGCAGTTACGAGTCGGCGGGGAAGGGAGTCTATGAGCAGTTCTTC
CDR3aa: CASSYESAGKGVYEQFF

d_gene: TRBD1
v_gene: TRBV30
j_gene: TRBJ1-6
abundance: NA
CDR3nt: TGTGCCTGGAGTGTGCCAGGGGGTAATTCACCCCTCCACTTT
CDR3aa: CAWSVPGGNSPLHF

d_gene: NA
v_gene: TRBV12-3/TRBV12-4
j_gene: TRBJ1-2
abundance: many
CDR3nt: TGTGCCAGCAGTGGGCAGAACTACTATGGCTACACCTTC
CDR3aa: CASSGQNYYGYTF

d_gene: NA
v_gene: TRBV20-1
j_gene: TRBJ2-7
abundance: many
CDR3nt: TGCAGTGCTAGAGATCTTAGGCTAGGCGAGCAGTACTTC
CDR3aa: CSARDLRLGEQYF

d_gene: NA
v_gene: TRBV12-3/TRBV12-4
j_gene: TRBJ1-1
abundance: many
CDR3nt: TGTGCCAGCACCCCCTGGGGGAACACTGAAGCTTTCTTT
CDR3aa: CASTPWGNTEAFF

d_gene: TRBD2
v_gene: TRBV20-1
j_gene: TRBJ2-1
abundance: many
CDR3nt: TGCAGTGCTAGAGAACTAGCGGGAGGCAATGAGCAGTTCTTC
CDR3aa: CSARELAGGNEQFF

d_gene: NA
v_gene: TRBV11-1
j_gene: TRBJ1-1
abundance: many
CDR3nt: TGTGCCAGCAGCTTACCCAAAGCGAGTATGAACACTGAAGCTTTCTTT
CDR3aa: CASSLPKASMNTEAFF

d_gene: TRBD2
v_gene: TRBV30
j_gene: TRBJ2-5
abundance: many
CDR3nt: TGTGCCTGGAGTGATCCAGCGGGAGGGATCGGGACCCAGTACTTC
CDR3aa: CAWSDPAGGIGTQYF

d_gene: TRBD1
v_gene: TRBV28
j_gene: TRBJ1-4
abundance: few
CDR3nt: TGTGCCAGCGGAACAGGGGGCGGATCGGAAAAACTGTTTTTT
CDR3aa: CASGTGGGSEKLFF

d_gene: TRBD1
v_gene: TRBV19
j_gene: TRBJ1-4
abundance: NA
CDR3nt: TGTGCCAGTAGTAAGCTACAGGGGGCTAATGAAAAACTGTTTTTT
CDR3aa: CASSKLQGANEKLFF

d_gene: NA
v_gene: TRBV29-1
j_gene: TRBJ2-2
abundance: NA
CDR3nt: TGCAGCGTTCTAAACTCGGGGCGTACAGGGACCGGGGAGCTGTTTTTT
CDR3aa: CSVLNSGRTGTGELFF

d_gene: TRBD1
v_gene: TRBV28
j_gene: TRBJ2-5
abundance: many
CDR3nt: TGTGCCAGCAGTGAACAGGGGTCGGGCCGGGAGACCCAGTACTTC
CDR3aa: CASSEQGSGRETQYF

d_gene: NA
v_gene: TRBV20-1
j_gene: TRBJ2-7
abundance: many
CDR3nt: TGCAGTGCTAGATGGGACGGCGGCTCCTACGAGCAGTACTTC
CDR3aa: CSARWDGGSYEQYF

d_gene: TRBD2
v_gene: TRBV5-1
j_gene: TRBJ2-3
abundance: many
CDR3nt: TGCGCCAGCAGCGAAACTAGCGGCACAGATACGCAGTATTTT
CDR3aa: CASSETSGTDTQYF

d_gene: NA
v_gene: TRBV20-1
j_gene: TRBJ2-3
abundance: many
CDR3nt: TGCAGTGCTAGCAGACCCCACGCCGGAGATACGCAGTATTTT
CDR3aa: CSASRPHAGDTQYF

d_gene: NA
v_gene: TRBV10-3
j_gene: TRBJ1-2
abundance: few
CDR3nt: TGTGCCATCAGGGAAGGGGAGAGTGGCTACACCTTC
CDR3aa: CAIREGESGYTF

d_gene: NA
v_gene: TRBV20-1
j_gene: TRBJ2-3
abundance: few
CDR3nt: TGCAGTGCTAGAGCAGACAAGGGAGATACGCAGTATTTT
CDR3aa: CSARADKGDTQYF

d_gene: NA
v_gene: TRBV27
j_gene: TRBJ2-6
abundance: NA
CDR3nt: TGTGCCAGCACCACATGGCTAGGACAAGGGATTTCTGGGGCCAACGTCCTGACTTTC
CDR3aa: CASTTWLGQGISGANVLTF

d_gene: NA
v_gene: TRBV2
j_gene: TRBJ1-2
abundance: many
CDR3nt: TGTGCCAGCAGACAACTCCGGGACAACGGAAAAAGCTATGGCTACACCTTC
CDR3aa: CASRQLRDNGKSYGYTF

d_gene: TRBD1
v_gene: TRBV19
j_gene: TRBJ2-3
abundance: NA
CDR3nt: TGTGCCAGCAACTCGGACAGGGCGAGCACAGATACGCAGTATTTT
CDR3aa: CASNSDRASTDTQYF

d_gene: NA
v_gene: TRBV27
j_gene: TRBJ2-1
abundance: many
CDR3nt: TGTGCCAGCAGTTTAGGCGGACTTAGAAGTTACAATGAGCAGTTCTTC
CDR3aa: CASSLGGLRSYNEQFF

d_gene: TRBD1
v_gene: TRBV28
j_gene: TRBJ1-1
abundance: NA
CDR3nt: TGTGCCAGCAGGTACAGGGGTGAAGCTTTCTTT
CDR3aa: CASRYRGEAFF

d_gene: TRBD1
v_gene: TRBV2
j_gene: TRBJ1-1
abundance: NA
CDR3nt: TGTGCCAGCAGGGTTGGACAGGGGTCCATGAACACTGAAGCTTTCTTT
CDR3aa: CASRVGQGSMNTEAFF